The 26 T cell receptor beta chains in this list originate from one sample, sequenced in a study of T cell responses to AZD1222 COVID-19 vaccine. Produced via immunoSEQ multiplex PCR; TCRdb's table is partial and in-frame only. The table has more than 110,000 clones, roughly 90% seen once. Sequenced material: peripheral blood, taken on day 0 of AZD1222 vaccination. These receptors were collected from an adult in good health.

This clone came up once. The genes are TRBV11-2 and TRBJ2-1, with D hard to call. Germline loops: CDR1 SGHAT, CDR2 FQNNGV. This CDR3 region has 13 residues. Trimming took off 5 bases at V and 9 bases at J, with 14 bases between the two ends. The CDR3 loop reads CASSLLRVGEQFF. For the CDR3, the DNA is TGTGCCAGCAGCCTCCTTCGTGTGGGTGAGCAGTTCTTC.

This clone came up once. The CDR3, as DNA: TGTGCCAGCAGCCCCGGGACAGCCTACGAGCAGTACTTC. This gives the protein CASSPGTAYEQYF. The chain couples TRBV11-2 to TRBJ2-7, with 7 positions matching TRBD1. This CDR3 spans 13 amino acids. Unmatched junction bases numbered 3, after V lost 5 bases and J lost 2 bases. Germline CDR1 and CDR2: SGHAT and FQNNGV. The whole variable domain, filled in from reference TRBV11-2 and TRBJ2-7, reads EAGVAQSPRYKIIEKRQSVAFWCNPISGHATLYWYQQILGQGPKLLIQFQNNGVVDDSQLPKDRFSAERLKGVDSTLKIQPAKLEDSAVYLCASSPGTAYEQYFGPGTRLTVT.

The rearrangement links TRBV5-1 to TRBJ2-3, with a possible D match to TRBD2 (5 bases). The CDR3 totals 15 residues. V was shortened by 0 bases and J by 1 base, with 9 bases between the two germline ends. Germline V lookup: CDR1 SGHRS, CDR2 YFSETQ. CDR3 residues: CASSLERAGTDTQYF. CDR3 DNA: TGCGCCAGCAGCTTGGAGCGAGCGGGCACAGATACGCAGTATTTT.

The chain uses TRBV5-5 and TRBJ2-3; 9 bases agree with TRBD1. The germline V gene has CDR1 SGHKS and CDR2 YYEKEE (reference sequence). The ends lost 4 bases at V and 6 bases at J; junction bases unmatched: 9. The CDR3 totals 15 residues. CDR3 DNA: TGTGCCAGCAGCCACCCCGGGACAGGGACCGATACGCAGTATTTT. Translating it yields CASSHPGTGTDTQYF. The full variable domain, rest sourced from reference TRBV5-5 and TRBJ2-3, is DAGVTQSPTHLIKTRGQQVTLRCSPISGHKSVSWYQQVLGQGPQFIFQYYEKEERGRGNFPDRFSARQFPNYSSELNVNALLLGDSALYLCASSHPGTGTDTQYFGPGTRLTVL.

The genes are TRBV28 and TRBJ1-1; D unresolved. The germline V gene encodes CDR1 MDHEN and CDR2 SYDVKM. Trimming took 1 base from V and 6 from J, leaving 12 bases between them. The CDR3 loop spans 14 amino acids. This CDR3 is CASSLSSYLAEAFF. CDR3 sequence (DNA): TGTGCCAGCAGTTTATCTTCGTACCTGGCTGAAGCTTTCTTT.

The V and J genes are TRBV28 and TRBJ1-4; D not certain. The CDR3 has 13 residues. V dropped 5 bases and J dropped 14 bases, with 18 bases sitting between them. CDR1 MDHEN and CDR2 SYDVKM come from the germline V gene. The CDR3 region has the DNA TGTGCCAGCAGTCCCGGACCGGAAAGAGCTCTGTTTTTT. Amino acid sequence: CASSPGPERALFF.

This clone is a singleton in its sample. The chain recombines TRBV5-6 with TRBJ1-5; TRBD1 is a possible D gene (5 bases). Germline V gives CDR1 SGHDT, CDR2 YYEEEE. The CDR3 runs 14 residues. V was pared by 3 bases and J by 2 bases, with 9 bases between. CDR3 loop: CASSWGVGNQPQHF. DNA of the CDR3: TGTGCCAGCAGCTGGGGGGTCGGCAATCAGCCCCAGCATTTT.

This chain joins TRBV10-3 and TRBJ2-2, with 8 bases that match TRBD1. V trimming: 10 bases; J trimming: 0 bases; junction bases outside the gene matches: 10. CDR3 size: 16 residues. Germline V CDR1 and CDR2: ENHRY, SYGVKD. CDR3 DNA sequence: TGTGCCAACGCGCACGACAGGGGTCCGAACACCGGGGAGCTGTTTTTT. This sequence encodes CANAHDRGPNTGELFF.

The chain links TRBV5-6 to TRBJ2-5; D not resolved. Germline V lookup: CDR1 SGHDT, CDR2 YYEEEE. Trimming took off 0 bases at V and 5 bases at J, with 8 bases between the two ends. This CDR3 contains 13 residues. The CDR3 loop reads CASSLGALETQYF. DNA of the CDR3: TGTGCCAGCAGCTTGGGAGCTCTGGAGACCCAGTACTTC. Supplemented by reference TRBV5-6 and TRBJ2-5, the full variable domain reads DAGVTQSPTHLIKTRGQQVTLRCSPKSGHDTVSWYQQALGQGPQFIFQYYEEEERQRGNFPDRFSGHQFPNYSSELNVNALLLGDSALYLCASSLGALETQYFGPGTRLLVL.

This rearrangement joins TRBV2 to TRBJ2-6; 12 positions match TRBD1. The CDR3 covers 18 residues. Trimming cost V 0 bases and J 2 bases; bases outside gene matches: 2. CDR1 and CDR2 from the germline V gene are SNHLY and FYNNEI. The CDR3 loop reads CASSEAGTGGAGANVLTF. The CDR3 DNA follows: TGTGCCAGCAGTGAAGCTGGGACAGGGGGCGCTGGGGCCAACGTCCTGACTTTC.

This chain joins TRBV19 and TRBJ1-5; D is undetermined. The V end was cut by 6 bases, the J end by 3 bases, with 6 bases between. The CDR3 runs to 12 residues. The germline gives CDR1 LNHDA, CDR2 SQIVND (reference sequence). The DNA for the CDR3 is TGTGCCAGTAGGGAGCTCAATCAGCCCCAGCATTTT. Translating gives CASRELNQPQHF.

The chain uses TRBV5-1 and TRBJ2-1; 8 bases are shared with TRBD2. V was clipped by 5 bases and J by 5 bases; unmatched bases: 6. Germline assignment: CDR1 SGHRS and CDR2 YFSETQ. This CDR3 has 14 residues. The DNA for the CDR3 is TGCGCCAGCAGTCCAAGCGGGAGCCACAATGAGCAGTTCTTC. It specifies CASSPSGSHNEQFF.

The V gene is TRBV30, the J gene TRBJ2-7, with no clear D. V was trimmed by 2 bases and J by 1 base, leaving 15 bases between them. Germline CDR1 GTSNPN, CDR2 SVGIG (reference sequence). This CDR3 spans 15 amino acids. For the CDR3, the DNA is TGTGCCTGGAGTCTCAGCAGGAGACAATCCTACGAGCAGTACTTC. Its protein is CAWSLSRRQSYEQYF.

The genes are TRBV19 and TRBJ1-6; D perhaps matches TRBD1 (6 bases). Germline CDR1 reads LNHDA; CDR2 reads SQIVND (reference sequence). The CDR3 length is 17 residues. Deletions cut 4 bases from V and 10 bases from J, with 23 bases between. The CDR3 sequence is CASSTTGPRQAGSPLHF. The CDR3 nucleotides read TGTGCCAGTAGTACAACAGGGCCGCGGCAGGCAGGCTCACCCCTCCACTTT.

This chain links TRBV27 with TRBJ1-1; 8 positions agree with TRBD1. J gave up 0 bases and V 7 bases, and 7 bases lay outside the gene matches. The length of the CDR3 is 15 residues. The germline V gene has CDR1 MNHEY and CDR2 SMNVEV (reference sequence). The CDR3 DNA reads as TGTGCCAGCACTCGCAGGGGGCCCATGAACACTGAAGCTTTCTTT. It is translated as CASTRRGPMNTEAFF.

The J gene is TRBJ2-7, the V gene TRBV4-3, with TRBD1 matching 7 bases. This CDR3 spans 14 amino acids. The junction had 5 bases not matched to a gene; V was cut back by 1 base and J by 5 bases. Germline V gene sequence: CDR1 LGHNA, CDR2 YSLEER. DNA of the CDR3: TGCGCCAGCAGCCAAGCGACAGGGACCCACGAGCAGTACTTC. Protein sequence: CASSQATGTHEQYF.

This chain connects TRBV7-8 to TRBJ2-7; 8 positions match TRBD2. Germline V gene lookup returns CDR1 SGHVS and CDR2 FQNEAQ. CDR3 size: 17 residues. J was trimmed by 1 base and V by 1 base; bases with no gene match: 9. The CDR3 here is CASSLGLLSGGSYEQYF. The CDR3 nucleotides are TGTGCCAGCAGCTTAGGTCTTCTTTCGGGAGGGTCCTACGAGCAGTACTTC.

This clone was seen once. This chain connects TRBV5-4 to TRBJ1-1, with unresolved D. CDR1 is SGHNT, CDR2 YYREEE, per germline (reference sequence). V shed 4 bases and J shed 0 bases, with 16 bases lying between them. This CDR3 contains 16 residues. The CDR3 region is CASSPRTLALNTEAFF. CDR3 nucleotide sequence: TGTGCCAGCAGCCCGAGAACGCTAGCCTTGAACACTGAAGCTTTCTTT.

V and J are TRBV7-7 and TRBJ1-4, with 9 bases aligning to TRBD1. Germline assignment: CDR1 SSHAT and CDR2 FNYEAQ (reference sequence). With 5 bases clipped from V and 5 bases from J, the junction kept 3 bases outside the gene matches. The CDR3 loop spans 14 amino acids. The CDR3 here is CASSPGTGNEKLFF. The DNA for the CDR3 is TGTGCCAGCAGCCCAGGGACAGGGAATGAAAAACTGTTTTTT.

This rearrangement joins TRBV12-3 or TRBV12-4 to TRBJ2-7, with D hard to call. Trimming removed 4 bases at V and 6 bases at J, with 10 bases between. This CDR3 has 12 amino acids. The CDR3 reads CASSSPRGEQYF. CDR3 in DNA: TGTGCCAGCAGTTCCCCCCGAGGCGAGCAGTACTTC.

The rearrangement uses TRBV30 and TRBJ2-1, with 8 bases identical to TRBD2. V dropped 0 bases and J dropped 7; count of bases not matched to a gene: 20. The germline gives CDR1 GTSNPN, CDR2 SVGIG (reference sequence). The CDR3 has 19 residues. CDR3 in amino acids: CAWSVPYPQLIGRVNEQFF. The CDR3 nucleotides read TGTGCCTGGAGTGTACCCTACCCTCAGCTGATCGGGAGGGTAAATGAGCAGTTCTTC. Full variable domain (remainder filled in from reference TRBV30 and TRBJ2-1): SQTIHQWPATLVQPVGSPLSLECTVEGTSNPNLYWYRQAAGRGLQLLFYSVGIGQISSEVPQNLSASRPQDRQFILSSKKLLLSDSGFYLCAWSVPYPQLIGRVNEQFFGPGTRLTVL.

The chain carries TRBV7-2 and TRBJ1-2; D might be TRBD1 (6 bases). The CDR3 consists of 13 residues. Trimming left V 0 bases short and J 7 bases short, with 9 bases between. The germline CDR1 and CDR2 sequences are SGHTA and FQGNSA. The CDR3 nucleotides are TGTGCCAGCAGCTTAGCGGGGGCGTTTGGCTACACCTTC. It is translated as CASSLAGAFGYTF.

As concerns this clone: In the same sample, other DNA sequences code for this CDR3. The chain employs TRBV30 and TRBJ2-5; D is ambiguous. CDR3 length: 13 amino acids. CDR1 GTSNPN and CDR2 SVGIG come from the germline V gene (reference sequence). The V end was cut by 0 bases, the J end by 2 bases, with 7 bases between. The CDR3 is CAWSVGDQETQYF. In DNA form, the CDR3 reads TGTGCCTGGAGTGTCGGAGATCAAGAGACCCAGTACTTC.

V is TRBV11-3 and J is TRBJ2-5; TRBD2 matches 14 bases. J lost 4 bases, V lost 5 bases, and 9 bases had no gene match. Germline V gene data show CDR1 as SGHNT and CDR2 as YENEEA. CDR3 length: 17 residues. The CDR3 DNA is TGTGCCAGCAGCGCCAGACTAGCGGGAGGGCCGTCAGAGACCCAGTACTTC. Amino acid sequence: CASSARLAGGPSETQYF.

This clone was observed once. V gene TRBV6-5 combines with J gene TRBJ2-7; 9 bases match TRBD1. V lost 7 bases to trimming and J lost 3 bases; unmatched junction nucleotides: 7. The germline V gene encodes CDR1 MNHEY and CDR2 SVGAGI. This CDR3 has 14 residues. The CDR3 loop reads CASTRQGDFYEQYF. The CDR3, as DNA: TGTGCCAGCACTCGACAGGGGGATTTCTACGAGCAGTACTTC.

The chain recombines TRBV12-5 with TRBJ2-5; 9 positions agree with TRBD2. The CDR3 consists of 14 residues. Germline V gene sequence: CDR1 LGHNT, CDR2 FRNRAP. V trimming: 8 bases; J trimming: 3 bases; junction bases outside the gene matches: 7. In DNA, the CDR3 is TGTGCTAGTAGGAAAGCGGGAGGCAAAGAGACCCAGTACTTC. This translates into CASRKAGGKETQYF.